A selection of T cell receptor beta chains follows, all from one sample in a study of T cell repertoires in cytomegalovirus infection. In TCRdb, the reads were re-called with MiXCR into one record per CDR3 protein. Of approximately 240,000 distinct CDR3 sequences detected, 9% to 15% appear once; the ten largest clones hold 1.5% to 2%. Sequenced: PBMCs. All receptors come from a human donor in good health (CMV status not recorded). Some clones in this sample may be carry-over from other donors' samples. Both conserved end residues are part of each CDR3. The D gene is left open where the match is weak. Clone size is stated in some rows and not others, as once, few, many or a class when expanded.

d_gene	abundance	v_gene	j_gene	CDR3aa	CDR3nt
-	many	TRBV6-6	TRBJ2-5	CASSPPRSQETQYF	TGTGCCAGCAGCCCGCCGCGGAGCCAAGAGACCCAGTACTTC
-	many	TRBV7-2	TRBJ2-5	CASSLDGGALETQYF	TGTGCCAGCAGCTTAGACGGAGGCGCCCTAGAGACCCAGTACTTC
TRBD1	many	TRBV4-2	TRBJ1-2	CASSQDRWDRNYGYTF	TGTGCCAGCAGCCAAGATCGATGGGACAGAAACTATGGCTACACCTTC
-	few	TRBV6-2/TRBV6-3	TRBJ2-1	CASSYGRGSYNEQFF	TGTGCCAGCAGTTACGGGCGGGGCTCCTACAATGAGCAGTTCTTC
TRBD2	many	TRBV2	TRBJ2-7	CASSESLAASYEQYF	TGTGCCAGCAGTGAATCACTAGCGGCCTCCTACGAGCAGTACTTC
-	many	TRBV7-2	TRBJ1-1	CASIFQPMNTEAFF	TGTGCCAGCATATTTCAGCCCATGAACACTGAAGCTTTCTTT
-	few	TRBV30	TRBJ1-1	CAWARGTLGDTEAFF	TGTGCCTGGGCCCGCGGCACCCTTGGGGACACTGAAGCTTTCTTT
-	few	TRBV5-1	TRBJ2-2	CASSFLVGGTGELFF	TGCGCCAGCAGCTTTCTCGTCGGCGGCACCGGGGAGCTGTTTTTT
-	many	TRBV12-3/TRBV12-4	TRBJ2-7	CASSFGRSYEQYF	TGTGCCAGCAGTTTCGGGCGGTCCTACGAGCAGTACTTC
TRBD1	-	TRBV6-5	TRBJ1-1	CASRLDRADTEAFF	TGTGCCAGCAGACTTGACAGGGCGGACACTGAAGCTTTCTTT
TRBD2	many	TRBV6-5	TRBJ2-7	CASKTGTTSLGEQYF	TGTGCCAGCAAAACCGGGACTACCTCCTTGGGCGAGCAGTACTTC
-	many	TRBV5-6	TRBJ1-2	CASSGRNTNYGYTF	TGTGCCAGCAGCGGGCGCAATACTAACTATGGCTACACCTTC
-	-	TRBV14	TRBJ1-2	CASSQAGGDYGYTF	TGTGCCAGCAGCCAAGCCGGGGGCGACTATGGCTACACCTTC
TRBD2	-	TRBV20-1	TRBJ2-1	CSARDPSGGVYNEQFF	TGCAGTGCTAGAGATCCTAGCGGGGGGGTTTACAATGAGCAGTTCTTC
TRBD2	few	TRBV2	TRBJ2-3	CASSQTSGVSDTQYF	TGTGCCAGCAGTCAGACTAGCGGGGTCTCAGATACGCAGTATTTT
TRBD1	many	TRBV7-2	TRBJ2-2	CASSFGVQGQGTGELFF	TGTGCCAGCAGCTTTGGTGTCCAGGGACAGGGAACCGGGGAGCTGTTTTTT
-	few	TRBV18	TRBJ2-2	CASSRPNANTGELFF	TGTGCCAGCTCCCGGCCTAATGCGAACACCGGGGAGCTGTTTTTT
-	many	TRBV29-1	TRBJ1-1	CSVDFTGLNTEAFF	TGCAGCGTTGACTTTACGGGTTTGAACACTGAAGCTTTCTTT
-	-	TRBV7-7	TRBJ2-7	CASSFPGHWNF	TGTGCCAGCAGCTTCCCCGGGCATTGGAACTTC
TRBD1	-	TRBV28	TRBJ1-6	CASSSYPTGSNSPLHF	TGTGCCAGCAGTTCCTACCCGACAGGGAGTAATTCACCCCTCCACTTT
-	-	TRBV28	TRBJ2-1	CASSLTGPRLRANEQFF	TGTGCCAGCAGTCTTACCGGGCCTAGATTAAGGGCCAATGAGCAGTTCTTC
TRBD1	many	TRBV12-3/TRBV12-4	TRBJ2-5	CASSLNQGAETQYF	TGTGCCAGCAGTTTAAATCAGGGGGCAGAGACCCAGTACTTC
-	many	TRBV7-8	TRBJ1-1	CASSPGQMNTEAFF	TGTGCCAGCAGCCCCGGACAGATGAACACTGAAGCTTTCTTT
TRBD2	many	TRBV7-2	TRBJ2-5	CASSRWTSGGAGETQYF	TGTGCCAGCAGCCGATGGACTAGCGGGGGGGCGGGAGAGACCCAGTACTTC
TRBD2	-	TRBV6-2/TRBV6-3	TRBJ2-1	CASSYLASGSYNEQFF	TGTGCCAGCAGTTACCTTGCTAGCGGGAGTTACAATGAGCAGTTCTTC
TRBD1	-	TRBV19	TRBJ1-3	CASSIGGGEPGNTIYF	TGTGCCAGTAGTATAGGAGGGGGCGAGCCTGGAAACACCATATATTTT
-	many	TRBV7-9	TRBJ2-7	CASSLEGIHEQYF	TGTGCCAGCAGCTTAGAGGGGATCCACGAGCAGTACTTC
TRBD1	many	TRBV6-1	TRBJ2-7	CASSEATGATYEQYF	TGTGCCAGCAGTGAAGCCACAGGGGCGACCTACGAGCAGTACTTC
TRBD2	few	TRBV7-4	TRBJ2-3	CASSLKTSGNSTDTQYF	TGTGCCAGCAGCTTAAAGACTAGCGGGAATAGCACAGATACGCAGTATTTT
-	-	TRBV7-2	TRBJ1-6	CASSLVVSEYSPLHF	TGTGCCAGCAGCTTAGTCGTCAGCGAATATTCGCCCCTCCACTTT
-	-	TRBV7-3	TRBJ2-2	CASSLTAISRELFF	TGTGCCAGCAGCTTAACCGCTATATCTAGGGAGCTGTTTTTT
-	many	TRBV5-1	TRBJ2-3	CASSLGQRADTQYF	TGCGCCAGCAGCTTGGGGCAGCGTGCAGATACGCAGTATTTT
-	-	TRBV5-1	TRBJ1-1	CASSLTVLTEAFF	TGCGCCAGCAGCCTCACGGTTCTCACTGAAGCTTTCTTT
TRBD1	many	TRBV23-1	TRBJ2-5	CASSPRGRTETQYF	TGCGCCAGCAGTCCCAGGGGGCGGACGGAGACCCAGTACTTC
TRBD2	many	TRBV29-1	TRBJ2-7	CSVEDRGESSYEQYF	TGCAGCGTTGAAGATCGGGGGGAAAGCTCCTACGAGCAGTACTTC
-	few	TRBV29-1	TRBJ2-1	CSVEPAGWVNEQFF	TGCAGCGTTGAACCGGCAGGGTGGGTAAATGAGCAGTTCTTC
-	-	TRBV6-6	TRBJ1-3	CASIAAGRVYF	TGTGCCAGCATTGCCGCGGGAAGGGTATATTTT
-	-	TRBV7-8	TRBJ2-3	CASSLVFTGPGADTQYF	TGTGCCAGCAGCTTAGTATTCACAGGGCCGGGGGCAGATACGCAGTATTTT
-	many	TRBV7-2	TRBJ2-5	CASSSPTGSQETQYF	TGTGCCAGCAGCTCCCCCACAGGGTCCCAAGAGACCCAGTACTTC
-	-	TRBV5-6	TRBJ1-1	CASSPYHLNTEAFF	TGTGCCAGCAGCCCATACCACCTGAACACTGAAGCTTTCTTT
-	few	TRBV12-3/TRBV12-4	TRBJ1-3	CASSAGNTIYF	TGTGCCAGCAGTGCTGGAAACACCATATATTTT
-	many	TRBV6-1	TRBJ2-2	CASSEVGAGELFF	TGTGCCAGCAGTGAAGTTGGAGCTGGGGAGCTGTTTTTT
-	-	TRBV9	TRBJ1-1	CASSAGRGGTEAFF	TGTGCCAGCAGCGCCGGACGGGGAGGAACTGAAGCTTTCTTT
TRBD2	many	TRBV7-2	TRBJ2-7	CASVRTSDSFYEQYF	TGTGCCAGCGTCCGGACTAGCGACAGCTTCTACGAGCAGTACTTC
-	many	TRBV6-4	TRBJ2-3	CASSDSRGDTQYF	TGTGCCAGCAGTGACTCCCGAGGGGATACGCAGTATTTT